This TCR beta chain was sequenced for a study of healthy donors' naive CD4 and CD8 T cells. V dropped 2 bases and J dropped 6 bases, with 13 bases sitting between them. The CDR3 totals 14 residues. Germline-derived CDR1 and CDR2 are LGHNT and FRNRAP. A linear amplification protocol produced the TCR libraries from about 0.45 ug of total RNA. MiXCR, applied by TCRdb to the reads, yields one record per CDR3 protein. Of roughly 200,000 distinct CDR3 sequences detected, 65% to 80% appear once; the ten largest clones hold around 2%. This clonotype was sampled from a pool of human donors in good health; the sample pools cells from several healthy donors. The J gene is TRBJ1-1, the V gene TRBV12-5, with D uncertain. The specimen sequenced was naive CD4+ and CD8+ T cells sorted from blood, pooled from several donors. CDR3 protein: CASGLPFGIPEAFF. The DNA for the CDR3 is TGTGCTAGTGGTTTGCCCTTCGGGATCCCTGAAGCTTTCTTT.